The clone carrying this T cell receptor beta chain was observed a single time. Its cognate antigen is unknown. CDR3 length equals 14 residues. Per the germline V gene, CDR1 is SGDLS and CDR2 is YYNGEE. The V and J ends lost 4 bases and 4 bases, in that order; junction bases with no gene match: 5. Primers for the PCR totalled 60 Vbeta and 13 Jbeta. Data came from immunoSEQ multiplex PCR; TCRdb stores just in-frame clones and leaves some out. There are 200,000 to 250,000 clones in the sample; approximately 82% occur only once, and 0.5% to 0.7% lies in the top ten. The sample belongs to a study of cytomegalovirus exposure and HLA in healthy donors. Whole-study results and caveats: When presence/absence was analysed, sequencing depth was taken to be roughly uniform across donors.

Sequenced material: PBMCs. This TCR was recovered from a woman aged 40 to 50 in good health and CMV-seronegative. This sequence joins TRBV9 and TRBJ2-5; 9 bases match TRBD1. CDR3 in amino acids: CASSNRGQGETQYF. The CDR3 coding sequence is TGTGCCAGCAGCAACAGGGGGCAGGGAGAGACCCAGTACTTC. The full variable domain, rest sourced from reference TRBV9 and TRBJ2-5, is DSGVTQTPKHLITATGQRVTLRCSPRSGDLSVYWYQQSLDQGLQFLIQYYNGEERAKGNILERFSAQQFPDLHSELNLSSLELGDSALYFCASSNRGQGETQYFGPGTRLLVL.